This T cell receptor (beta chain) was captured by sequencing in a study of molecular identifiers for immune sequencing clone quantification. Sorting recovered naive CD8 T cells on a CD8+CD4-CCR7+CD45RA+ profile. This clonotype was seen repeatedly, ten times or more. What it recognizes is unknown. The bulk TCR libraries were made with methods described before and with listed TCR primers. TCRdb reanalysed the PCR reads using MiXCR and keeps one entry per CDR3 protein. The repertoire holds 250,000 to 400,000 distinct CDR3 sequences, around 21% seen once, with 0.75% to 0.85% in the top ten. Findings of the study overall: Identical barcode-sharing TCR molecules could lead to underestimated sizes for highly expanded clones.

This sequence was found in a human donor in good health. Some libraries in this study had Jurkat cell RNA spiked in. Source material: naive CD8+ T cells from blood, with Jurkat cell RNA spiked in. The subset here: FACS-sorted CD8+CD4-CCR7+CD45RA+ naive T cells.

This CDR3 reads CASSAGRINTDTQYF. In nucleotides, the CDR3 is TGTGCCAGCAGCGCTGGGAGAATTAACACAGATACGCAGTATTTT. The V and J genes are TRBV5-5 and TRBJ2-3, with D maybe TRBD2 (5 bases). Deletions cut 4 bases from V and 2 bases from J, with 14 bases between. Germline CDR1 and CDR2: SGHKS and YYEKEE (reference sequence). CDR3 length: 15 residues.